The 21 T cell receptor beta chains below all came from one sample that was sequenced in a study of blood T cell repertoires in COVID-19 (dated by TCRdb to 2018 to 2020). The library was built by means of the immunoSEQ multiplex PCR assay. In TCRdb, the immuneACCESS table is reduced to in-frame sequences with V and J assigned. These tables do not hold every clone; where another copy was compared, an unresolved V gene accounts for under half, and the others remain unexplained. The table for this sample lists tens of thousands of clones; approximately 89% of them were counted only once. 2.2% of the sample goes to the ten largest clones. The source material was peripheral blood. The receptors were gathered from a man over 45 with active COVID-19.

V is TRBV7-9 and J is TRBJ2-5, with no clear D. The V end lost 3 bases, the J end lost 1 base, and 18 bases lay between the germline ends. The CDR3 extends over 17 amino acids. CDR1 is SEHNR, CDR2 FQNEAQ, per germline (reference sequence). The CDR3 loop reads CASSLATNTILQETQYF. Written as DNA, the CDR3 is TGTGCCAGCAGCTTGGCCACGAACACTATACTCCAAGAGACCCAGTACTTC. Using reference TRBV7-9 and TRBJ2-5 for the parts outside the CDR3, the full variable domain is DTGVSQNPRHKITKRGQNVTFRCDPISEHNRLYWYRQTLGQGPEFLTYFQNEAQLEKSRLLSDRFSAERPKGSFSTLEIQRTEQGDSAMYLCASSLATNTILQETQYFGPGTRLLVL.

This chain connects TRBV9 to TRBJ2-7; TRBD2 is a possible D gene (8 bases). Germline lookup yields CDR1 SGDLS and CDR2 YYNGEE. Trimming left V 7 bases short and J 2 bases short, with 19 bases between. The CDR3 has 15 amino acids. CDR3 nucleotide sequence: TGTGCCAGCGCCCGGGGGGGACAGCTGACCTACGAGCAGTACTTC. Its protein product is CASARGGQLTYEQYF.

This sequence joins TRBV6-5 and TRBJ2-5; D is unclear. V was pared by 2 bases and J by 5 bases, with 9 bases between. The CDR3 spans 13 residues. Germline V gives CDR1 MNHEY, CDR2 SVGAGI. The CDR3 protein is CASSYESSETQYF. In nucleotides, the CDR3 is TGTGCCAGCAGTTACGAGAGTTCGGAGACCCAGTACTTC.

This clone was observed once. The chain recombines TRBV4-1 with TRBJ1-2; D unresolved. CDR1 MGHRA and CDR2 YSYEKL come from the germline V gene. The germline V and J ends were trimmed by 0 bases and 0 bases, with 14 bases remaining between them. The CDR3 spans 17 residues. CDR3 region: CASSQDYPSFPNYGYTF. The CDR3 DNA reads TGCGCCAGCAGCCAAGATTATCCGTCCTTTCCTAACTATGGCTACACCTTC.

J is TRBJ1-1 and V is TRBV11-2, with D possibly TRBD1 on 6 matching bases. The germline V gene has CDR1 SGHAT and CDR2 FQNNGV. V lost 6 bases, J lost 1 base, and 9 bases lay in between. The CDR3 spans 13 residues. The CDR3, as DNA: TGTGCCAGCAGGGTCAGGGGGAACACTGAAGCTTTCTTT. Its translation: CASRVRGNTEAFF.

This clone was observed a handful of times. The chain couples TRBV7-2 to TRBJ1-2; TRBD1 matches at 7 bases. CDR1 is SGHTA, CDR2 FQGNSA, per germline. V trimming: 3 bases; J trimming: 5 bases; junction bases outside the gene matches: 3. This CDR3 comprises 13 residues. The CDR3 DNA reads TGTGCCAGCAGCTTGGGACAGAGGTATGGCTACACCTTC. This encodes CASSLGQRYGYTF.

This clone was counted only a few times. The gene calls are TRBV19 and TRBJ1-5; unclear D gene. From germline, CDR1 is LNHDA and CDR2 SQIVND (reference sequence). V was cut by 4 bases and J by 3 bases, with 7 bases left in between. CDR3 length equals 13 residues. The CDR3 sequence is CASSRDINQPQHF. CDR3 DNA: TGTGCCAGTAGTAGAGACATCAATCAGCCCCAGCATTTT.

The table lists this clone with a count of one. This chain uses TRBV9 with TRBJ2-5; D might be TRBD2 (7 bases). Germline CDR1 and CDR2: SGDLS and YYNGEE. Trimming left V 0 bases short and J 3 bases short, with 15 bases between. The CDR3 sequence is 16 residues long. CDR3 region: CASSVVPQGGEETQYF. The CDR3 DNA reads TGTGCCAGCAGCGTAGTCCCACAAGGGGGGGAAGAGACCCAGTACTTC.

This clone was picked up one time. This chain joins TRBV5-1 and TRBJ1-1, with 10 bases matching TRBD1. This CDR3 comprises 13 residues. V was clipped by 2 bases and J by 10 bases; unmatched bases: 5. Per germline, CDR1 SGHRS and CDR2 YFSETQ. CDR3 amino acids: CASSFPGTGVAFF. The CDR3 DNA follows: TGCGCCAGCAGCTTTCCCGGGACAGGGGTAGCTTTCTTT.

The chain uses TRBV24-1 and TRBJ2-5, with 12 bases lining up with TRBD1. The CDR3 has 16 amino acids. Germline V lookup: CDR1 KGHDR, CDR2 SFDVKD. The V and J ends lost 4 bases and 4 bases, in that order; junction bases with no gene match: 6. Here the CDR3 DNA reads TGTGCCACCAGTGAGGGGACAGGGGGCGACCCAGAGACCCAGTACTTC. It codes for CATSEGTGGDPETQYF.

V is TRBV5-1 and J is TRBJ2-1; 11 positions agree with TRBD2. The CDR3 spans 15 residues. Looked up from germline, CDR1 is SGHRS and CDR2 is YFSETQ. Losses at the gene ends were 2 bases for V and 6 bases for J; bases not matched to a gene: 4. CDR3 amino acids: CASSFNSGGANEQFF. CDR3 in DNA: TGCGCCAGCAGCTTTAATAGCGGGGGGGCCAATGAGCAGTTCTTC. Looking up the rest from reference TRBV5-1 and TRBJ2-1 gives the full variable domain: KAGVTQTPRYLIKTRGQQVTLSCSPISGHRSVSWYQQTPGQGLQFLFEYFSETQRNKGNFPGRFSGRQFSNSRSEMNVSTLELGDSALYLCASSFNSGGANEQFFGPGTRLTVL.

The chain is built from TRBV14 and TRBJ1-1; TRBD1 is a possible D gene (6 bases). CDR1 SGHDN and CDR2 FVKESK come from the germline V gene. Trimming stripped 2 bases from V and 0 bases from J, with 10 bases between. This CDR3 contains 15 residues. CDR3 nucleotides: TGTGCCAGCAGCCAACTTGGGACACTGAACACTGAAGCTTTCTTT. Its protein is CASSQLGTLNTEAFF.

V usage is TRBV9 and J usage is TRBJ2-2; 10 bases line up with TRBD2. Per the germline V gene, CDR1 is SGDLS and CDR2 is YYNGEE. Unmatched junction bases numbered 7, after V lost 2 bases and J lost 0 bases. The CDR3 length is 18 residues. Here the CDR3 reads CASSVRLAGAANTGELFF. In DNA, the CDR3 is TGTGCCAGCAGCGTCCGTCTAGCGGGGGCCGCGAACACCGGGGAGCTGTTTTTT. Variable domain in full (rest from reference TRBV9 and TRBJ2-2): DSGVTQTPKHLITATGQRVTLRCSPRSGDLSVYWYQQSLDQGLQFLIQYYNGEERAKGNILERFSAQQFPDLHSELNLSSLELGDSALYFCASSVRLAGAANTGELFFGEGSRLTVL.

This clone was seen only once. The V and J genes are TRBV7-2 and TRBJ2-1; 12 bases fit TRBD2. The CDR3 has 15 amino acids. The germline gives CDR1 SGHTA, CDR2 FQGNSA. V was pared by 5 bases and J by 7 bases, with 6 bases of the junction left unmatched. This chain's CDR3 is CASSQTSGRLNEQFF. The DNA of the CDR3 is TGTGCCAGCAGCCAAACTAGCGGGAGGTTAAATGAGCAGTTCTTC.

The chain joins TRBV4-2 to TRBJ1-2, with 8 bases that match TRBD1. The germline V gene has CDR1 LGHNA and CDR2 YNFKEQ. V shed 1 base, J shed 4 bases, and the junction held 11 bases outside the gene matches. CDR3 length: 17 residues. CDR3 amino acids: CASSQGTGIYYRYGYTF. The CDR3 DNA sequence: TGTGCCAGCAGCCAAGGGACAGGGATATACTACCGCTATGGCTACACCTTC.

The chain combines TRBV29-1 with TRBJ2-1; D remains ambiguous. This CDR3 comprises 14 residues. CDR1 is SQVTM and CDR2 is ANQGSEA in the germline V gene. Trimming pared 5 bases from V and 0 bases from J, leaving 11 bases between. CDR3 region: CSVMIRDSYNEQFF. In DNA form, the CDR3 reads TGCAGCGTTATGATTAGAGACTCCTACAATGAGCAGTTCTTC.

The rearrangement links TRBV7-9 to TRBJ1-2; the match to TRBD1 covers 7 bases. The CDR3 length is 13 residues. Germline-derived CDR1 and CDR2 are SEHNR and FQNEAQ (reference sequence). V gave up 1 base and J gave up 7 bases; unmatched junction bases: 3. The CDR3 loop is CASSLGQGGGYTF. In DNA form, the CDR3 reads TGTGCCAGCAGCTTAGGACAGGGAGGTGGCTACACCTTC.

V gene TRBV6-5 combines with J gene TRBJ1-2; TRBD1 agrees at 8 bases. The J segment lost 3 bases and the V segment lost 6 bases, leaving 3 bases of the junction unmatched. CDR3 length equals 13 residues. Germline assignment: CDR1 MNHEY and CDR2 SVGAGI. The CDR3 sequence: CASRSGGDYGYTF. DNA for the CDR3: TGTGCCAGCAGATCAGGGGGCGACTATGGCTACACCTTC.

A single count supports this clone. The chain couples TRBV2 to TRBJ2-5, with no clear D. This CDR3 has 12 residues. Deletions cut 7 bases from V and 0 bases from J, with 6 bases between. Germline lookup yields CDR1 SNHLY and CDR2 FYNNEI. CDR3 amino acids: CASNFDQETQYF. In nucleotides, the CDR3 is TGTGCCAGCAATTTCGACCAAGAGACCCAGTACTTC.

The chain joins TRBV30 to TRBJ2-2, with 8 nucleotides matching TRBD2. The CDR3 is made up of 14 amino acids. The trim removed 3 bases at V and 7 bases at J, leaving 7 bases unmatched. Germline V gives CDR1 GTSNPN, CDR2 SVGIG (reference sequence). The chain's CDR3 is CAWRLRGVDGELFF. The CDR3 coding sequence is TGTGCCTGGAGATTGCGGGGGGTCGACGGGGAGCTGTTTTTT.

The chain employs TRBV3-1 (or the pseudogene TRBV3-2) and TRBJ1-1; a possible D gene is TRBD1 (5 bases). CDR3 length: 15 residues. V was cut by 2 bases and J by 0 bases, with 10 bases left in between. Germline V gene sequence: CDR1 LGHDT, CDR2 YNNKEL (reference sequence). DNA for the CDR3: TGTGCCAGCAGCCAACCTCAAGGGGTGAACACTGAAGCTTTCTTT. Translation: CASSQPQGVNTEAFF.